Shown below are 27 T cell receptor beta chains from a single sample sequenced in a study of shared T cell receptors in the human thymus (dated by TCRdb to the early 2020s). Receptor amplification or capture employed the immunoSEQ multiplex PCR assay. This immuneACCESS table, as held by TCRdb, lists in-frame sequences with V and J called but not all clones. Of the missing ones, under half trace to an unresolved V gene in checked studies; the others have no known cause. The sample contains about 660,000 clones, around 87% of them found a single time. 0.0094% of the sample is held by the ten biggest clonotypes. Separately, the same data were catalogued under a study of human thymus T cells.

Sequenced material: thymocytes. All receptors derive from a boy younger than two with a congenital heart defect. Donor details come from another sample of the same person, matched by shared clones.

V usage is TRBV6-5 and J usage is TRBJ2-5; D perhaps matches TRBD2 (6 bases). The CDR3 runs 16 residues. Trimming removed 0 bases at V and 2 bases at J, with 13 bases between. The germline CDR1 and CDR2 sequences are MNHEY and SVGAGI. The chain's CDR3 is CASSYSTSPPQETQYF. The CDR3 region has the DNA TGTGCCAGCAGTTACTCTACTAGCCCCCCACAAGAGACCCAGTACTTC.

The chain uses TRBV30 and TRBJ2-7; perhaps TRBD2 as D (5 bases). CDR1 GTSNPN and CDR2 SVGIG come from the germline V gene (reference sequence). CDR3 length equals 14 residues. V lost 1 base to trimming and J lost 3 bases, with 13 bases between them. DNA of the CDR3: TGTGCCTGGAGTGCAAGGACTGCTAACTACGAGCAGTACTTC. The encoded protein is CAWSARTANYEQYF.

Only one count was recorded for this clone. V is TRBV4-3 and J is TRBJ2-7; 7 bases line up with TRBD1. The CDR3 spans 15 residues. CDR1 and CDR2 (germline): LGHNA, YSLEER. V was pared by 2 bases and J by 4 bases, with 8 bases of the junction left unmatched. CDR3 protein: CASSQSRGQLYEQYF. CDR3 coding DNA: TGCGCCAGCAGCCAATCTCGGGGACAGTTATACGAGCAGTACTTC.

V gene TRBV27 combines with J gene TRBJ2-1, with D perhaps matching TRBD2 (7 bases). CDR1 and CDR2 from the germline V gene are MNHEY and SMNVEV (reference sequence). Trimming stripped 4 bases from V and 5 bases from J, with 12 bases between. The CDR3 has 14 residues. CDR3 DNA sequence: TGTGCCAGCAGTTCGGGGGGCGGTAACAATGAGCAGTTCTTC. Translated: CASSSGGGNNEQFF.

The chain links TRBV11-3 to TRBJ2-7, with 9 bases identical to TRBD2. The CDR3 runs to 15 residues. Per germline, CDR1 SGHNT and CDR2 YENEEA. The J segment lost 3 bases and the V segment lost 3 bases, leaving 6 bases of the junction unmatched. The CDR3 loop is CASSFFSGSSYEQYF. The CDR3 DNA reads as TGTGCCAGCAGCTTTTTTAGCGGGAGTAGCTACGAGCAGTACTTC.

J is TRBJ2-3 and V is TRBV14, with 16 bases fitting TRBD2. CDR1 and CDR2 (germline): SGHDN, FVKESK. Trimming at V came to 4 bases and at J to 0 bases, leaving 7 bases not matched to a gene. The CDR3 runs 19 residues. The CDR3 region is CASSRGLAGGKVSTDTQYF. In nucleotides, the CDR3 is TGTGCCAGCAGCCGGGGACTAGCGGGAGGGAAGGTGAGCACAGATACGCAGTATTTT.

J is TRBJ1-4 and V is TRBV30, with D possibly matching TRBD1 (6 bases). V lost 0 bases, J lost 8 bases, and 19 bases lay in between. The CDR3 is 16 residues long. Germline V gene data show CDR1 as GTSNPN and CDR2 as SVGIG (reference sequence). CDR3: CAWSVAGGRVREKLFF. CDR3 DNA sequence: TGTGCCTGGAGTGTAGCCGGGGGGCGAGTACGGGAAAAACTGTTTTTT.

The V and J genes are TRBV28 and TRBJ2-7, with 8 bases fitting TRBD2. The trim removed 2 bases at V and 5 bases at J, leaving 5 bases unmatched. CDR1 and CDR2 from the germline V gene are MDHEN and SYDVKM. This CDR3 has 14 residues. CDR3 bases: TGTGCCAGCAGTTTAGACGGGAGGGAGGACGAGCAGTACTTC. As protein: CASSLDGREDEQYF.

The chain is built from TRBV2 and TRBJ1-1, with 8 nucleotides matching TRBD1. CDR1 is SNHLY, CDR2 FYNNEI, per germline. The CDR3 is made up of 16 amino acids. Trimming at V came to 4 bases and at J to 3 bases, leaving 10 bases not matched to a gene. For the CDR3, the DNA is TGTGCCAGCAGTGTCCGGACAGGGCGAAGGTACACTGAAGCTTTCTTT. Translated: CASSVRTGRRYTEAFF. The entire variable domain, with the rest obtained from reference TRBV2 and TRBJ1-1, is as follows: EPEVTQTPSHQVTQMGQEVILRCVPISNHLYFYWYRQILGQKVEFLVSFYNNEISEKSEIFDDQFSVERPDGSNFTLKIRSTKLEDSAMYFCASSVRTGRRYTEAFFGQGTRLTVV.

This clone was recorded only once. The rearrangement uses TRBV7-2 and TRBJ1-1; 9 positions agree with TRBD1. Germline-derived CDR1 and CDR2 are SGHTA and FQGNSA. V lost 5 bases and J lost 11; bases outside the gene matches: 15. The CDR3 sequence is 15 residues long. CDR3 residues: CASSERTGDSVLAFF. The CDR3 DNA is TGTGCCAGCAGCGAACGGACAGGGGATAGTGTATTGGCTTTCTTT.

This chain connects TRBV20-1 to TRBJ2-7; D is unresolved. The germline CDR1 and CDR2 sequences are DFQATT and SNEGSKA (reference sequence). The CDR3 consists of 11 residues. Trimming stripped 6 bases from V and 3 bases from J, with 9 bases between. The DNA for the CDR3 is TGCAGTGCCCCCCTTTACTACGAGCAGTACTTC. It codes for CSAPLYYEQYF.

This chain links TRBV7-6 with TRBJ2-3, with TRBD2 identical over 11 bases. Losses at the gene ends were 1 base for V and 0 bases for J; bases not matched to a gene: 12. Germline assignment: CDR1 SGHVS and CDR2 FNYEAQ. This CDR3 spans 20 amino acids. The CDR3 region has the DNA TGTGCCAGCAGCTTAGGGGGTTATAGCGGGAGGGCCGATAGCACAGATACGCAGTATTTT. Its protein is CASSLGGYSGRADSTDTQYF.

The genes are TRBV7-2 and TRBJ2-1; 11 bases are a match to TRBD2. V was pared by 2 bases and J by 3 bases, with 6 bases of the junction left unmatched. In germline, CDR1 is SGHTA, CDR2 FQGNSA. The CDR3 length is 17 residues. CDR3 sequence: CASSLFLAGGLYNEQFF. CDR3 bases: TGTGCCAGCAGCTTATTTCTAGCGGGGGGCCTCTACAATGAGCAGTTCTTC.

V usage is TRBV9 and J usage is TRBJ2-5; 10 nucleotides align to TRBD1. This CDR3 region has 17 residues. The V and J ends lost 4 bases and 2 bases, in that order; junction bases with no gene match: 11. Germline loops: CDR1 SGDLS, CDR2 YYNGEE. The CDR3 DNA is TGTGCCAGCAGCCCTAGTCTCTGGGACAGGGGTCAAGAGACCCAGTACTTC. The encoded protein is CASSPSLWDRGQETQYF.

The rearrangement links TRBV4-1 to TRBJ1-3, with TRBD1 identical over 8 bases. With 7 bases clipped from V and 5 bases from J, the junction kept 16 bases outside the gene matches. The length of the CDR3 is 17 residues. Germline V gives CDR1 MGHRA, CDR2 YSYEKL. CDR3 region: CASNNPLGQGGRNTIYF. For the CDR3, the DNA is TGCGCCAGCAACAACCCTCTAGGACAGGGTGGGAGAAACACCATATATTTT.

The V and J genes are TRBV2 and TRBJ1-6, with 8 bases that match TRBD1. V lost 5 bases to trimming and J lost 6 bases; unmatched junction nucleotides: 3. The CDR3 is 14 residues long. CDR1 is SNHLY and CDR2 is FYNNEI in the germline V gene. CDR3 nucleotides: TGTGCCAGCAGTTTGGGACAGGCTAATTCACCCCTCCACTTT. This sequence encodes CASSLGQANSPLHF.

This chain joins TRBV7-3 and TRBJ1-5; D unclear. Trimming shortened V by 2 bases and J by 9 bases, and 11 bases separated the two germline ends. Germline V gene lookup returns CDR1 SGHTA and CDR2 FQGTGA. This CDR3 has 13 residues. CDR3 sequence: CASSLDTGWPQHF. CDR3 nucleotide sequence: TGTGCCAGCAGCTTAGACACCGGCTGGCCCCAGCATTTT.

The chain carries TRBV2 and TRBJ2-7; TRBD2 matches 9 bases. This CDR3 is built from 19 residues. Germline CDR1 is SNHLY and CDR2 is FYNNEI. V was pared by 6 bases and J by 0 bases, with 18 bases of the junction left unmatched. CDR3: CASRALTGLEREDSYEQYF. The CDR3 DNA reads as TGTGCCAGCAGGGCTCTCACAGGGTTAGAGCGGGAGGACTCCTACGAGCAGTACTTC.

The V gene is TRBV7-2, the J gene TRBJ2-5; 8 nucleotides agree with TRBD2. This CDR3 has 16 amino acids. V was pared by 5 bases and J by 2 bases, with 10 bases of the junction left unmatched. Germline-derived CDR1 and CDR2 are SGHTA and FQGNSA. CDR3 residues: CASSPQLGTSQETQYF. The CDR3 DNA reads TGTGCCAGCAGCCCCCAGCTAGGGACTAGTCAAGAGACCCAGTACTTC. Full variable domain (outside the CDR3, taken from reference TRBV7-2 and TRBJ2-5): GAGVSQSPSNKVTEKGKDVELRCDPISGHTALYWYRQSLGQGLEFLIYFQGNSAPDKSGLPSDRFSAERTGGSVSTLTIQRTQQEDSAVYLCASSPQLGTSQETQYFGPGTRLLVL.

This chain uses TRBV5-1 with TRBJ1-4; maybe TRBD1 (5 bases). Trimming shortened V by 3 bases and J by 0 bases, and 21 bases separated the two germline ends. CDR3 length: 19 residues. Germline-derived CDR1 and CDR2 are SGHRS and YFSETQ. CDR3 region: CASSSNGGEVGPTNEKLFF. CDR3 DNA sequence: TGCGCCAGCAGCTCCAACGGGGGGGAGGTGGGCCCAACTAATGAAAAACTGTTTTTT.

The chain couples TRBV5-6 to TRBJ2-1, with 9 bases identical to TRBD1. This CDR3 has 13 amino acids. CDR1 and CDR2 (germline): SGHDT, YYEEEE. The V and J ends lost 4 bases and 9 bases, in that order; junction bases with no gene match: 5. The CDR3 protein is CASSTYRGLEQFF. DNA of the CDR3: TGTGCCAGCAGCACGTACAGGGGGCTTGAGCAGTTCTTC.

V is TRBV27 and J is TRBJ1-4, with 7 bases identical to TRBD1. Germline loops: CDR1 MNHEY, CDR2 SMNVEV (reference sequence). CDR3 length: 14 amino acids. V lost 7 bases to trimming and J lost 2 bases; unmatched junction nucleotides: 4. CDR3 bases: TGTGCCAGCATGGCAGGGGGGACTAATGAAAAACTGTTTTTT. This translates into CASMAGGTNEKLFF.

This chain joins TRBV29-1 and TRBJ2-3, with TRBD1 matching over 11 bases. The CDR3 is 15 residues long. V was pared by 7 bases and J by 3 bases, with 9 bases of the junction left unmatched. Germline V gene lookup returns CDR1 SQVTM and CDR2 ANQGSEA. This CDR3 reads CSASARDRGTDTQYF. CDR3 DNA: TGCAGCGCCTCCGCGCGGGACAGGGGGACAGATACGCAGTATTTT.

The chain is built from TRBV4-3 and TRBJ1-1; no definite D call. CDR3 length equals 13 residues. The germline V and J ends were trimmed by 4 bases and 1 base, with 7 bases remaining between them. CDR1 is LGHNA and CDR2 is YSLEER in the germline V gene. CDR3 region: CASSPTGNTEAFF. The CDR3 coding sequence is TGCGCCAGCAGCCCGACGGGGAACACTGAAGCTTTCTTT.

V gene TRBV5-6 combines with J gene TRBJ1-6; tentatively, D is TRBD1 (6 bases). This CDR3 is built from 15 residues. Trimming took 1 base from V and 5 from J, leaving 10 bases between them. Germline-derived CDR1 and CDR2 are SGHDT and YYEEEE. The CDR3 DNA follows: TGTGCCAGCAGCTTGATACAGGGAAATAATTCACCCCTCCACTTT. Translating it yields CASSLIQGNNSPLHF.

The rearrangement links TRBV4-1 to TRBJ1-1; possibly TRBD1 for D (6 bases). Per the germline V gene, CDR1 is MGHRA and CDR2 is YSYEKL. Between the trimmed V and J ends, which lost 4 bases and 11 bases, there was a span of 23 bases. The CDR3 is 15 residues long. CDR3 nucleotides: TGCGCCAGCAGCCCACGGCCTTCCCGGACAGAGCATGCTTTCTTT. This codes for CASSPRPSRTEHAFF.

In its sample, this clone was seen once. The chain has TRBV29-1 and TRBJ2-7; D possibly corresponds to TRBD1 (6 bases). Germline V gene sequence: CDR1 SQVTM, CDR2 ANQGSEA. The CDR3 spans 13 residues. The CDR3 sequence is CRTSWDKTYEQYF. DNA of the CDR3: TGCAGGACAAGCTGGGACAAGACCTACGAGCAGTACTTC.